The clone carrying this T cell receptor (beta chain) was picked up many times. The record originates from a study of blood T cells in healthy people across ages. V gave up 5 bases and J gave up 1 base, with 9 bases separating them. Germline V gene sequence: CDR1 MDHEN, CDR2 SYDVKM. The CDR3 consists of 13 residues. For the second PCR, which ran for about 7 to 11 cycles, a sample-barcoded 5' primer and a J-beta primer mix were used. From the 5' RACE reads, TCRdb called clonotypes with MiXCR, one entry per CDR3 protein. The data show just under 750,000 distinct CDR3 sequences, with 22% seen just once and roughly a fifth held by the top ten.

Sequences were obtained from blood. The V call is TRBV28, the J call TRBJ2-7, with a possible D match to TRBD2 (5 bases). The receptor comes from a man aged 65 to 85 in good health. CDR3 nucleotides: TGTGCCAGCAGTGGGAGAGTTTCCTACGAGCAGTACTTC. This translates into CASSGRVSYEQYF.